This T cell receptor beta chain was retrieved from a study of T cell responses to AZD1222 COVID-19 vaccine. Study findings and constraints: An increase in Spike-specific TCR breadth and depth was observed after two AZD1222 doses. Vaccine-associated CD4 TCRs spanned spike, dominant at 160-218 and 743-854. Seropositive status at baseline applied to only a handful of AZD1222 recipients.

About this clone: Antigen: not known. The sample holds other DNA sequences that translate to the same CDR3.

The table came from immunoSEQ multiplex PCR; TCRdb's copy has only in-frame clones and leaves some out. The sample carries 90,000 to 120,000 clones, about 90% recorded once. The sample was peripheral blood, taken on day 0 of AZD1222 vaccination. This TCR was recovered from an adult in good health.

CDR3: CASSSPGNTDTQYF. Here the CDR3 DNA reads TGCGCCAGCAGCTCCCCTGGCAATACAGATACGCAGTATTTT. The chain links TRBV5-1 to TRBJ2-3; D gene ambiguous. Trimming shortened V by 3 bases and J by 3 bases, and 11 bases separated the two germline ends. Germline CDR1 is SGHRS and CDR2 is YFSETQ. CDR3 length equals 14 residues.